Listed below are T cell receptor beta chains from one sample, sequenced in a study of T-cell memory formation after mild COVID-19. TCRdb independently ran MiXCR on the 5' RACE reads; one entry per CDR3 protein. The table has some 300,000 distinct CDR3 sequences, roughly 21% seen once; the top ten hold around 21%. Material for sequencing was PBMCs or a T cell subset sorted from them (not recorded which). Every receptor here comes from a young man who had mild COVID-19 (a few samples of this study predate the infection). Cell type and time point are not known. Both conserved end residues are part of each CDR3. A D gene is named only where the DNA matches it firmly. Clone size appears in some rows only: once, few, many, or a class for an expanded clone.

v_gene: TRBV20-1
j_gene: TRBJ1-2
abundance: NA
d_gene: NA
CDR3nt: TGCAGTGCTACGGGGGATCTTGGCTACACCTTC
CDR3aa: CSATGDLGYTF

v_gene: TRBV7-2
j_gene: TRBJ1-2
abundance: NA
d_gene: NA
CDR3nt: TGTGCCAGCAGCCCAGTGGGGGGGCAGAATGGCTACACCTTC
CDR3aa: CASSPVGGQNGYTF

v_gene: TRBV11-2
j_gene: TRBJ2-1
abundance: NA
d_gene: NA
CDR3nt: TGTGCCAGCAGCTTAGGAGCGGGTTGGATCCCCAATGAGCAGTTCTTC
CDR3aa: CASSLGAGWIPNEQFF

v_gene: TRBV13
j_gene: TRBJ2-7
abundance: NA
d_gene: TRBD1
CDR3nt: TGTGCCAGCAGCACCCGACAGGGGGCCTACGAGCAGTACTTC
CDR3aa: CASSTRQGAYEQYF

v_gene: TRBV29-1
j_gene: TRBJ1-1
abundance: few
d_gene: NA
CDR3nt: TGCAGCGTGGCCACAGATAACACTGAAGCTTTCTTT
CDR3aa: CSVATDNTEAFF

v_gene: TRBV7-6
j_gene: TRBJ2-5
abundance: NA
d_gene: TRBD1
CDR3nt: TGTGCCAGCAGCCCGACCGGGACAGGGGTTAGGGCCCAGTACTTC
CDR3aa: CASSPTGTGVRAQYF

v_gene: TRBV24-1
j_gene: TRBJ2-4
abundance: NA
d_gene: NA
CDR3nt: TGTGCCACCGCCGCTTTGAACATTCAGTACTTC
CDR3aa: CATAALNIQYF

v_gene: TRBV6-2/TRBV6-3
j_gene: TRBJ2-3
abundance: NA
d_gene: NA
CDR3nt: TGTGCCAGCAGTTACCCCCAGACGGGCCCCGGGGTGGTAGATACGCAGTATTTT
CDR3aa: CASSYPQTGPGVVDTQYF

v_gene: TRBV6-6
j_gene: TRBJ2-4
abundance: few
d_gene: NA
CDR3nt: TGTGCCAGCAGTCCCCAAGGACAAGTTATTCAGTACTTC
CDR3aa: CASSPQGQVIQYF

v_gene: TRBV4-1
j_gene: TRBJ1-2
abundance: NA
d_gene: NA
CDR3nt: TGCGCCAGCAGCCTGACAGGTCTCGGCTACACCTTC
CDR3aa: CASSLTGLGYTF

v_gene: TRBV5-1
j_gene: TRBJ2-6
abundance: many
d_gene: NA
CDR3nt: TGCGCCAGCAGTTTACAGGTTTCTGGGGCCAACGTCCTGACTTTC
CDR3aa: CASSLQVSGANVLTF

v_gene: TRBV6-5
j_gene: TRBJ1-4
abundance: once
d_gene: TRBD1
CDR3nt: TGTGCCAGCTACAGACAGGGGGGGGAAAAACTGTTTTTT
CDR3aa: CASYRQGGEKLFF

v_gene: TRBV12-3/TRBV12-4
j_gene: TRBJ1-2
abundance: NA
d_gene: NA
CDR3nt: TGTGCCAGCAGCCCCCCCAGCGCAGGAACGGAGGGCTACACCTTC
CDR3aa: CASSPPSAGTEGYTF

v_gene: TRBV12-5
j_gene: TRBJ2-5
abundance: NA
d_gene: TRBD2
CDR3nt: TGTGCTAGTGGTTTGGTAGTTGGAGCCCGGGAGGACCAGTACTTC
CDR3aa: CASGLVVGAREDQYF

v_gene: TRBV6-1
j_gene: TRBJ1-2
abundance: NA
d_gene: TRBD1
CDR3nt: TGTGCCAGCAGTGACTTGAGGGACAGGGGTTTCGGTGGCTACACCTTC
CDR3aa: CASSDLRDRGFGGYTF

v_gene: TRBV5-1
j_gene: TRBJ2-1
abundance: NA
d_gene: NA
CDR3nt: TGCGCCAGCAGCCAACAGGTTGAATCCTACAATGAGCAGTTCTTC
CDR3aa: CASSQQVESYNEQFF

v_gene: TRBV10-3
j_gene: TRBJ2-3
abundance: NA
d_gene: TRBD1
CDR3nt: TGTGCCATCAGTGAGTCGGGAAGGGGGCTTTTGCTGGATACGCAGTATTTT
CDR3aa: CAISESGRGLLLDTQYF

v_gene: TRBV12-3/TRBV12-4
j_gene: TRBJ2-1
abundance: few
d_gene: NA
CDR3nt: TGTGCCAGCAGTCCCGAAGACAAGACTTTCAATGAGCAGTTCTTC
CDR3aa: CASSPEDKTFNEQFF

v_gene: TRBV6-2/TRBV6-3
j_gene: TRBJ1-2
abundance: few
d_gene: NA
CDR3nt: TGTGCCAGCAGCCATCTTTATGGCTACACCTTC
CDR3aa: CASSHLYGYTF

v_gene: TRBV7-7
j_gene: TRBJ2-5
abundance: few
d_gene: NA
CDR3nt: TGTGCCAGCAGCCCCGGGACTTTCGAAGAGACCCAGTACTTC
CDR3aa: CASSPGTFEETQYF

v_gene: TRBV9
j_gene: TRBJ2-3
abundance: few
d_gene: NA
CDR3nt: TGTGCCAGCAGCGGGTCACACGTCAGCACAGATACGCAGTATTTT
CDR3aa: CASSGSHVSTDTQYF

v_gene: TRBV6-1
j_gene: TRBJ2-4
abundance: few
d_gene: NA
CDR3nt: TGTGCCAGCAGTGTGCTCGTGTTAGCAAACATTCAGTACTTC
CDR3aa: CASSVLVLANIQYF

v_gene: TRBV24-1
j_gene: TRBJ2-2
abundance: NA
d_gene: TRBD2
CDR3nt: TGTGCCACCAGTGGCGGGGGGCCGAACACCGGGGAGCTGTTTTTT
CDR3aa: CATSGGGPNTGELFF

v_gene: TRBV9
j_gene: TRBJ1-1
abundance: NA
d_gene: NA
CDR3nt: TGTGCCAGCAGTCGGGACGGTTTATCGGACACTGAAGCTTTCTTT
CDR3aa: CASSRDGLSDTEAFF

v_gene: TRBV24-1
j_gene: TRBJ2-5
abundance: many
d_gene: NA
CDR3nt: TGTGCCACCAGTGCGTCCCGGTGGGGGAGCCAAGAGACCCAGTACTTC
CDR3aa: CATSASRWGSQETQYF

v_gene: TRBV4-2
j_gene: TRBJ1-2
abundance: few
d_gene: NA
CDR3nt: TGTGCCAGCAGCCAAGATACGGGGGCGAACTATGGCTACACCTTC
CDR3aa: CASSQDTGANYGYTF

v_gene: TRBV4-3
j_gene: TRBJ1-1
abundance: NA
d_gene: NA
CDR3nt: TGCGCCAGCAGCCAAGGCAGGGCCGAAGGGAACACTGAAGCTTTCTTT
CDR3aa: CASSQGRAEGNTEAFF

v_gene: TRBV5-1
j_gene: TRBJ1-1
abundance: few
d_gene: TRBD1
CDR3nt: TGCGCCAGCAGCAAAAGACAGGGGGCTGGCACTGAAGCTTTCTTT
CDR3aa: CASSKRQGAGTEAFF

v_gene: TRBV14
j_gene: TRBJ2-3
abundance: few
d_gene: NA
CDR3nt: TGTGCCAGCAGCCAAGCCGAGGACGGATGGAGCACAGATACGCAGTATTTT
CDR3aa: CASSQAEDGWSTDTQYF

v_gene: TRBV4-1
j_gene: TRBJ2-3
abundance: NA
d_gene: NA
CDR3nt: TGCGCCAGCAGCCAAGAGTGGCAACCTAGCACAGATACGCAGTATTTT
CDR3aa: CASSQEWQPSTDTQYF

v_gene: TRBV7-8
j_gene: TRBJ2-3
abundance: NA
d_gene: NA
CDR3nt: TGTGCCAGCAGACCGACTGCGTGGGATACGCAGTATTTT
CDR3aa: CASRPTAWDTQYF

v_gene: TRBV5-5
j_gene: TRBJ1-1
abundance: few
d_gene: NA
CDR3nt: TGTGCCAGCAGCTTGGTACCGTACATGAACACTGAAGCTTTCTTT
CDR3aa: CASSLVPYMNTEAFF

v_gene: TRBV20-1
j_gene: TRBJ1-1
abundance: few
d_gene: TRBD1
CDR3nt: TGCAGTGCTAGAGATACGGGCAGGGGGTCTATAAACACTGAAGCTTTCTTT
CDR3aa: CSARDTGRGSINTEAFF

v_gene: TRBV4-3
j_gene: TRBJ2-7
abundance: few
d_gene: NA
CDR3nt: TGCGCCAGCAGCCAAGATATAGTAGGGGTCGAGCAGTACTTC
CDR3aa: CASSQDIVGVEQYF

v_gene: TRBV5-1
j_gene: TRBJ1-6
abundance: many
d_gene: TRBD1
CDR3nt: TGCGCCAGCAGCCAGGGACAGAGCTCCTATAATTCACCCCTCCACTTT
CDR3aa: CASSQGQSSYNSPLHF

v_gene: TRBV5-4
j_gene: TRBJ1-1
abundance: few
d_gene: TRBD1
CDR3nt: TGTGCCAGCGGCCAGCCCACAGGGGCCACTGAAGCTTTCTTT
CDR3aa: CASGQPTGATEAFF

v_gene: TRBV24-1
j_gene: TRBJ2-5
abundance: NA
d_gene: NA
CDR3nt: TGTGCCACCAGTGTCCTAGGGGAGACCCAGTACTTC
CDR3aa: CATSVLGETQYF

v_gene: TRBV19
j_gene: TRBJ1-6
abundance: few
d_gene: TRBD1
CDR3nt: TGTGCCAGTACCCCGGGACAGGGGGCATCACCCCTCCACTTT
CDR3aa: CASTPGQGASPLHF

v_gene: TRBV5-1
j_gene: TRBJ2-3
abundance: few
d_gene: TRBD2
CDR3nt: TGCGCCAGCAGCGATAGCGGGGGCGCAGATACGCAGTATTTT
CDR3aa: CASSDSGGADTQYF

v_gene: TRBV19
j_gene: TRBJ2-4
abundance: NA
d_gene: NA
CDR3nt: TGTGCCAGTAGTACCCCGACAGGGAGGGACATTCAGTACTTC
CDR3aa: CASSTPTGRDIQYF

v_gene: TRBV20-1
j_gene: TRBJ2-7
abundance: NA
d_gene: NA
CDR3nt: TGCAGTGCTAGAGATGGGGATGAGCAGTACTTC
CDR3aa: CSARDGDEQYF

v_gene: TRBV5-1
j_gene: TRBJ2-3
abundance: NA
d_gene: TRBD2
CDR3nt: TGCGCCAGCAGCCCGGGGGTGGTGAGCGGGGCTAGCACAGATACGCAGTATTTT
CDR3aa: CASSPGVVSGASTDTQYF

v_gene: TRBV9
j_gene: TRBJ1-6
abundance: NA
d_gene: TRBD1
CDR3nt: TGTGCCAGCAGCGCCGGGGACAGATATAATTCACCCCTCCACTTT
CDR3aa: CASSAGDRYNSPLHF

v_gene: TRBV12-5
j_gene: TRBJ2-5
abundance: NA
d_gene: TRBD2
CDR3nt: TGTGCTAGTGGTTACCGATCCCTACTACAACCGCGGGGGGAAGAGACCCAGTACTTC
CDR3aa: CASGYRSLLQPRGEETQYF

v_gene: TRBV5-6
j_gene: TRBJ2-3
abundance: NA
d_gene: NA
CDR3nt: TGTGCCAGCAGCTTGGGGGCAGTGGCTAGCACAGATACGCAGTATTTT
CDR3aa: CASSLGAVASTDTQYF

v_gene: TRBV6-5
j_gene: TRBJ1-2
abundance: NA
d_gene: NA
CDR3nt: TGTGCCAGCAGTCCTCCGTCTCCCGAGGGCTACACCTTC
CDR3aa: CASSPPSPEGYTF

v_gene: TRBV7-2
j_gene: TRBJ2-7
abundance: NA
d_gene: NA
CDR3nt: TGTGCCAGCAGCCTCCGGCGAGAAGCCTACGAGCAGTACTTC
CDR3aa: CASSLRREAYEQYF

v_gene: TRBV28
j_gene: TRBJ2-5
abundance: NA
d_gene: NA
CDR3nt: TGTGCCAGCCGCCCGGCAGGGCCGAAAGAGACCCAGTACTTC
CDR3aa: CASRPAGPKETQYF

v_gene: TRBV4-1
j_gene: TRBJ2-7
abundance: few
d_gene: TRBD2
CDR3nt: TGCGCCAGCAGCCCTCGTAGCGGGGGGGCCGCCAACGAGCAGTACTTC
CDR3aa: CASSPRSGGAANEQYF

v_gene: TRBV29-1
j_gene: TRBJ2-5
abundance: few
d_gene: NA
CDR3nt: TGCAGCGTTGCTGCGCAAGAGACCCAGTACTTC
CDR3aa: CSVAAQETQYF

v_gene: TRBV6-5
j_gene: TRBJ2-7
abundance: many
d_gene: TRBD1
CDR3nt: TGTGCCAGCAGGCAGGGACAGGTCTACGAGCAGTACTTC
CDR3aa: CASRQGQVYEQYF

v_gene: TRBV5-1
j_gene: TRBJ2-3
abundance: NA
d_gene: NA
CDR3nt: TGCGCCAGCAGCTTGGACCCCCCGGATACGCAGTATTTT
CDR3aa: CASSLDPPDTQYF

v_gene: TRBV7-8
j_gene: TRBJ2-5
abundance: few
d_gene: TRBD1
CDR3nt: TGTGCCAGCAGCTTATGGGGACAGGGTCGCGAGACCCAGTACTTC
CDR3aa: CASSLWGQGRETQYF

v_gene: TRBV5-1
j_gene: TRBJ2-5
abundance: few
d_gene: TRBD2
CDR3nt: TGCGCCAGCAGCTCGTGGAGCGGGGCGGGGGAGACCCAGTACTTC
CDR3aa: CASSSWSGAGETQYF

v_gene: TRBV12-3/TRBV12-4
j_gene: TRBJ1-5
abundance: many
d_gene: NA
CDR3nt: TGTGCCAGCAGTTTAGTAGGCTATAGCAATCAGCCCCAGCATTTT
CDR3aa: CASSLVGYSNQPQHF